This T cell receptor (delta chain) originates from a study of γδ T cells in repeated Plasmodium falciparum infection. About the study: Over about 640 days, donors received four mosquito-bite P. falciparum NF54 infections.

The V gene's germline CDR1 is GEAIGNYY and CDR2 EKD. Between the trimmed V and J ends, which lost 2 bases and 0 bases, there was a span of 27 bases. This CDR3 is 20 amino acids long. Both TRG and TRD chains were sequenced from each sorted sample. TCRdb made new clone calls on the multiplex PCR reads using CATT. This table has tens of thousands of delta-chain clones, around 2% appearing once. A word on this clone: This DNA translates differently at residue 9 from the TCRdb protein, which is that of a much larger clone; a read error is likely, and the protein shown is the DNA's own translation.

Bulk repertoires came from Vgamma9/Vdelta2+ or Vdelta2-negative gammadelta T cells flow-sorted from PBMC. This chain links TRDV2 with TRDJ1, with a possible D match to TRDD3 (6 bases). Because TCRdb records no J gene, it was assigned here through a match of the DNA to germline. The sample taken for sequencing was gamma-delta T cells from blood. This receptor was taken from a pool of human donors (malaria-infected and uninfected, not separated). The CDR3 DNA reads as TGTGCCTGTGACAGACTGCTGGGGAATTCGCTAGACCGACACACCGATAAACTCATCTTT. Its translation: CACDRLLGNSLDRHTDKLIF.